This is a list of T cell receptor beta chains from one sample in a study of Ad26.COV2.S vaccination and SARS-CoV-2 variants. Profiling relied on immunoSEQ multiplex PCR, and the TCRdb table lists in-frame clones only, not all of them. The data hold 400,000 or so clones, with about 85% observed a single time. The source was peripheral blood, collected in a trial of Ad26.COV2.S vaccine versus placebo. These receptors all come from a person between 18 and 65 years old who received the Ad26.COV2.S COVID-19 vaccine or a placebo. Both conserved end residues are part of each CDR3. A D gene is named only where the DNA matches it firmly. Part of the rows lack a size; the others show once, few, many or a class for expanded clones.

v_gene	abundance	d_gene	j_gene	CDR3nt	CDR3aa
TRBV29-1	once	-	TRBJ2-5	TGCAGCGTTGATGCCCACGGAGGGGGCTCGCTTTACTTC	CSVDAHGGGSLYF
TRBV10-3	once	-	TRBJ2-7	TGTGCCATCAGAAGGGGGGGCTCCTACGAGCAGTACTTC	CAIRRGGSYEQYF
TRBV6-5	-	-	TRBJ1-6	TGTGCCAGCAGTTATCGCCAGGGGCATTCACCCCTCCACTTT	CASSYRQGHSPLHF
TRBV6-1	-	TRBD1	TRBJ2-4	TGTGCCAGCAGTGAGGCGGACAGGCTACACATTCAGTACTTC	CASSEADRLHIQYF
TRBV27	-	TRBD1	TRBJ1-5	TGTGCCAGCAGTTTATCAGGGCAGGGGGGGAATCAGCCCCAGCATTTT	CASSLSGQGGNQPQHF
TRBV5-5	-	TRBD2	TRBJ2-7	TGTGCCAGCAGCATCCTTAGCGGGGGGTCCCACGAGCAGTACTTC	CASSILSGGSHEQYF
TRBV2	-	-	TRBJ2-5	TGTGCCAGCAGTGAAGGGTTAGGAGAGACCCAGTACTTC	CASSEGLGETQYF
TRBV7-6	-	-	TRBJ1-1	TGTGCCAGCAGCTTCGGGGGGGGGAATACTGAAGCTTTCTTT	CASSFGGGNTEAFF
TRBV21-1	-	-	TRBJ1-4	TGTGCCAGCAGCGCGAATGCGCATGGCAAAACTAATGAAAAACTGTTTTTT	CASSANAHGKTNEKLFF
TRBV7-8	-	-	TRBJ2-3	TGTGCCAGCAGCTTTCTAGGTCCTCCGACAGATACGCAGTATTTT	CASSFLGPPTDTQYF
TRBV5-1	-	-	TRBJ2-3	TGCGCCAGCAGCTGGAGGGACCGCACAGATACGCAGTATTTT	CASSWRDRTDTQYF
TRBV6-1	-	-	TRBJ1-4	TGTGCCAGCAGTGATGTAGGGGGTCGAAATGAAAAACTGTTTTTT	CASSDVGGRNEKLFF
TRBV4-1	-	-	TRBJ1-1	TGCGCCAGCAGCCAACTTGGCACTGAAGCTTTCTTT	CASSQLGTEAFF
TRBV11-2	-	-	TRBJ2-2	TGTGCCAGCAGCGTCTGGGACTCGAACACCGGGGAGCTGTTTTTT	CASSVWDSNTGELFF
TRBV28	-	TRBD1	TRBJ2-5	TGTGCCAGCAGGGGGACAGCTCAAGAGACCCAGTACTTC	CASRGTAQETQYF
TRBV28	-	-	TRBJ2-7	TGTGCCAGCAGTACCTACAGGGTAGGGACCTACGAGCAGTACTTC	CASSTYRVGTYEQYF
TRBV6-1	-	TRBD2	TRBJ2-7	TGTGCCAGCAGTGAAGCCGGGACTACAAGGTGGGGAAGCTACGAGCAGTACTTC	CASSEAGTTRWGSYEQYF
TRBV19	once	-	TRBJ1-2	TGTGCCAGTAGTATTTGGGGGCAGACATACGGCAACTATGGCTACACCTTC	CASSIWGQTYGNYGYTF
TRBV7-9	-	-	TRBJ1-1	TGTGCCAGCAGCCTAACAAGGAACACTGAAGCTTTCTTT	CASSLTRNTEAFF
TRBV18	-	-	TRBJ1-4	TGTGCCAGCTCACCACCCGGGCCTCCCCTCTCTCTGTTTTTT	CASSPPGPPLSLFF
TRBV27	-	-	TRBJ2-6	TGTGCCAGCAGTTCGACCCAGGGAGCCGGGGCCAACGTCCTGACTTTC	CASSSTQGAGANVLTF
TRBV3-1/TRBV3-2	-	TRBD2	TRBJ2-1	TGTGCCAGCAGCTTAGCGGGGGGCGACGCTTGGAATGAGCAGTTCTTC	CASSLAGGDAWNEQFF
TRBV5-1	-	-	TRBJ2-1	TGCGCCAGCAGCTTGGTCAGCACCGGTGAGCAGTTCTTC	CASSLVSTGEQFF
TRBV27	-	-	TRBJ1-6	TGTGCCAGCAGTTTAGTCCAGACTAATTCACCCCTCCACTTT	CASSLVQTNSPLHF
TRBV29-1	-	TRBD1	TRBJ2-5	TGCAGCGGCCGACAGGGGGCAATCCAAGAAACCCAGTACTTC	CSGRQGAIQETQYF
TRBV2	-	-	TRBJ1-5	TGTGCCAGCAGTGAATTGGTGGGAAATCAGCCCCAGCATTTT	CASSELVGNQPQHF
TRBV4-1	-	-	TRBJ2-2	TGCGCCAGCAGCTCCCGGCGTGAGCTGATTACCGGGGAGCTGTTTTTT	CASSSRRELITGELFF
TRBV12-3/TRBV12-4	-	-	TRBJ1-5	TGTGCCAGCAGTCCCAGTAGCAATCAGCCCCAGCATTTT	CASSPSSNQPQHF
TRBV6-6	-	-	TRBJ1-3	TGTGCCAGCGCTCCAAGGGGGGACGGTGGAAACACCATATATTTT	CASAPRGDGGNTIYF
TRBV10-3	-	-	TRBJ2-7	TGTGCCATCAGTGGAGCCACGACCTACGAGCAGTACTTC	CAISGATTYEQYF
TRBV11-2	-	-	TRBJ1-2	TGTGCCAGCAGCCCACCAGGGTTTTATGGCTACACCTTC	CASSPPGFYGYTF
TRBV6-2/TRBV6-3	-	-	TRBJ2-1	TGTGCCAGCAGTTACTCCCCGCGGGGGCCGGGGGATGAGCAGTTCTTC	CASSYSPRGPGDEQFF
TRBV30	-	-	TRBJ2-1	TGTGCCTGGACCCGAGGCCCCAATGAGCAGTTCTTC	CAWTRGPNEQFF
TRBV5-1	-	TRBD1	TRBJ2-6	TGCGCCAGCAGCTTGAAACGGGACAGGGAAAGCTCTGGGGCCAACGTCCTGACTTTC	CASSLKRDRESSGANVLTF
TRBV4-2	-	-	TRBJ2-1	TGTGCCAGCAGCCAATCGACCTACAATGAGCAGTTCTTC	CASSQSTYNEQFF
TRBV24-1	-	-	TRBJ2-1	TGTGCCACCAGAGTCGGGAATGAGCAGTTCTTC	CATRVGNEQFF
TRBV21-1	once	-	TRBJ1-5	TGTGCCAGCAGCATACGGCATTTT	CASSIRHF
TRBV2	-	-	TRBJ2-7	TGTGCCAGCAGTGAAGCGGGCGGGACAGATGACTACGAGCAGTACTTC	CASSEAGGTDDYEQYF
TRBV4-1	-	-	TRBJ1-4	TGCGCCAGCAGCCGGACGGGTGGAACTAATGAAAAACTGTTTTTT	CASSRTGGTNEKLFF
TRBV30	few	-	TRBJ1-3	TGTGCCTGGAGTGGAAACACCATATATTTT	CAWSGNTIYF
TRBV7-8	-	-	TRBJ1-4	TGTGCCAGCAGCTTATGGTTGGGGGGCGGCGATGAAAAACTGTTTTTT	CASSLWLGGGDEKLFF
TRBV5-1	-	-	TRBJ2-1	TGCGCCAGCAGCTTGATTTCCTATGAGCAGTTCTTC	CASSLISYEQFF
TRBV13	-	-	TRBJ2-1	TGTGCCAGCAGCCCGGGAAGGATTGGCGAGCAGTTCTTC	CASSPGRIGEQFF
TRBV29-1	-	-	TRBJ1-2	TGCAGCGTTGAAACTTCCCGAGGGGTATATGGCTACACCTTC	CSVETSRGVYGYTF
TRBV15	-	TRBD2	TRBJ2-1	TGTGCCACCAAAAGGGGACTAGCGGGGGATGAGCAGTTCTTC	CATKRGLAGDEQFF
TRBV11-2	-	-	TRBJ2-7	TGTGCCAGCAGCTTAGTGGACAGAAGGCAGTTGTACTTC	CASSLVDRRQLYF
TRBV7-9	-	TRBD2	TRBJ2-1	TGTGCCAGCAGCTTACCCGCTTCGAAGCGGGGGCCATACAATGAGCAGTTCTTC	CASSLPASKRGPYNEQFF
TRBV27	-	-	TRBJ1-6	TGTGCCAGCAGTTTGGGGGAGGGAACCTCCTATAATTCACCCCTCCACTTT	CASSLGEGTSYNSPLHF
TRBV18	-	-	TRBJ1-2	TGTGCCAGCTCACCACGAGGAGGAGAGGGTGGCTACACCTTC	CASSPRGGEGGYTF